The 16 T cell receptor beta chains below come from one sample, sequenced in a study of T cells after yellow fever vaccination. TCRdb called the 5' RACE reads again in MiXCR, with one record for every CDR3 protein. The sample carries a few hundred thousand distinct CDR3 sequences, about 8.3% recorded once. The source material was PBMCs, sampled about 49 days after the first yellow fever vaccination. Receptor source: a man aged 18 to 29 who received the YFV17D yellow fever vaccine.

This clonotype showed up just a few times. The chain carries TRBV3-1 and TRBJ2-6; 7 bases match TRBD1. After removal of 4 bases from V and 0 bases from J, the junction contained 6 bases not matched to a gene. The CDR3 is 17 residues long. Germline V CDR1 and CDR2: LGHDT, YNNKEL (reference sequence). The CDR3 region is CASSPTGAHSGANVLTF. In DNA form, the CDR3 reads TGTGCCAGCAGCCCTACAGGGGCCCACTCTGGGGCCAACGTCCTGACTTTC.

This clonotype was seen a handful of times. The CDR3 region is CASSHGTGWTGELFF. Here the CDR3 DNA reads TGTGCCAGCAGTCACGGGACAGGGTGGACCGGGGAGCTGTTTTTT. J is TRBJ2-2 and V is TRBV28; 9 nucleotides agree with TRBD1. V shed 5 bases, J shed 5 bases, and the junction held 6 bases outside the gene matches. The CDR3 consists of 15 residues. Germline lookup yields CDR1 MDHEN and CDR2 SYDVKM.

CDR3 sequence reads: CASSLTGEGQPQHF. As DNA, the CDR3 is TGTGCCAGCAGTCTAACAGGGGAAGGGCAGCCCCAGCATTTT. J is TRBJ1-5 and V is TRBV12-3 or TRBV12-4; 7 bases are shared with TRBD1. This CDR3 has 14 amino acids. V dropped 5 bases and J dropped 7; count of bases not matched to a gene: 8.

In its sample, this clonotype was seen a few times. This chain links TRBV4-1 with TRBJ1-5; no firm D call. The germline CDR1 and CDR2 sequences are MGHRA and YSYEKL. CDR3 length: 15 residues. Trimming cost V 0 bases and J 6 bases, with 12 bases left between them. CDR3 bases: TGCGCCAGCAGCCAAGATTTGACGGGTAGTCAGCCCCAGCATTTT. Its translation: CASSQDLTGSQPQHF.

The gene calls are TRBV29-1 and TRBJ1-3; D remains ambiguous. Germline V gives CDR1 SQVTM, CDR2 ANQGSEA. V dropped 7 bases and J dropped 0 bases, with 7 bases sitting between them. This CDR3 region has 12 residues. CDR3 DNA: TGCAGCGCCGCTCTCTCTGGAAACACCATATATTTT. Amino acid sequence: CSAALSGNTIYF. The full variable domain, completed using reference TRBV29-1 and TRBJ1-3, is SAVISQKPSRDICQRGTSLTIQCQVDSQVTMMFWYRQQPGQSLTLIATANQGSEATYESGFVIDKFPISRPNLTFSTLTVSNMSPEDSSIYLCSAALSGNTIYFGEGSWLTVV.

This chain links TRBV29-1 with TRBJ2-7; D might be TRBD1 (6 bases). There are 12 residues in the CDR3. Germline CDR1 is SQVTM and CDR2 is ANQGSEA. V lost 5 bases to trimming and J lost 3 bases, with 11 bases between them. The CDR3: CSVSNRDYEQYF. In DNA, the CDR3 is TGCAGCGTTAGTAACAGGGACTACGAGCAGTACTTC.

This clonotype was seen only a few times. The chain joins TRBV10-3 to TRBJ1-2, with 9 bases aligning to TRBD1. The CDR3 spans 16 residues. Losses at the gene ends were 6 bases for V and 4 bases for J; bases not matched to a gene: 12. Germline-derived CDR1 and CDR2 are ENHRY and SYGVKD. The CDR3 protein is CAIRDPTGGTTYGYTF. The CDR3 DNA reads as TGTGCCATCAGGGACCCAACAGGGGGCACTACCTATGGCTACACCTTC.

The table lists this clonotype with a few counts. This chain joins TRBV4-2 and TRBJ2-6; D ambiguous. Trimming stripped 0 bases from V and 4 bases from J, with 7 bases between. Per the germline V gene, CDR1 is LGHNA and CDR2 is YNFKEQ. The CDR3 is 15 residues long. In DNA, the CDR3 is TGTGCCAGCAGCCAAGAGACGGTAGGGGCCAACGTCCTGACTTTC. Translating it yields CASSQETVGANVLTF.

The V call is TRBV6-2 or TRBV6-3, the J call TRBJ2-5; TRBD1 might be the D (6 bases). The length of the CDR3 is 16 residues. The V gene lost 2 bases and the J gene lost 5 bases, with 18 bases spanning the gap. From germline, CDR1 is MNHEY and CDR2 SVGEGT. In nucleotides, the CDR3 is TGTGCCAGCAGTTACCCGCCCACAGGGACCAGGGAGACCCAGTACTTC. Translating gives CASSYPPTGTRETQYF.

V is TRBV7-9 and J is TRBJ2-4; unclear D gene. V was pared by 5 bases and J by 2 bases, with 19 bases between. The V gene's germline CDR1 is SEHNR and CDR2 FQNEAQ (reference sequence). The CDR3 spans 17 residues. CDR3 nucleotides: TGTGCCAGCAGCGTCGACGCCTCTCCCTACTCCAAAAACATTCAGTACTTC. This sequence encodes CASSVDASPYSKNIQYF.

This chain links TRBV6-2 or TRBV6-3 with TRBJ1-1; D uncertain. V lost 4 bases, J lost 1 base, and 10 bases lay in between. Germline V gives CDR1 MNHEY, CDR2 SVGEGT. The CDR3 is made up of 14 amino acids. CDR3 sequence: CASSLPAGNTEAFF. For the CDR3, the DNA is TGTGCCAGCAGTTTGCCGGCCGGGAACACTGAAGCTTTCTTT.

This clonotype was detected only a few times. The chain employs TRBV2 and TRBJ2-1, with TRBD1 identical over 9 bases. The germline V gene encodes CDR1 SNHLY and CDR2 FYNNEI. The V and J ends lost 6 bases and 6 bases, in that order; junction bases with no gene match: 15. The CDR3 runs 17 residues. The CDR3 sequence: CASRGAPGQGGSNEQFF. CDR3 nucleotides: TGTGCCAGCAGGGGAGCCCCGGGACAGGGAGGGTCCAATGAGCAGTTCTTC. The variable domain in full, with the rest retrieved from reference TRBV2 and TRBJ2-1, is EPEVTQTPSHQVTQMGQEVILRCVPISNHLYFYWYRQILGQKVEFLVSFYNNEISEKSEIFDDQFSVERPDGSNFTLKIRSTKLEDSAMYFCASRGAPGQGGSNEQFFGPGTRLTVL.

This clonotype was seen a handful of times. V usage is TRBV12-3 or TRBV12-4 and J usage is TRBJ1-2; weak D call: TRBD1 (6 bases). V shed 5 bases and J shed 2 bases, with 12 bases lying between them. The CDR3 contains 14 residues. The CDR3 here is CASSRWTENYGYTF. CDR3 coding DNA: TGTGCCAGCAGTAGATGGACAGAGAACTATGGCTACACCTTC.

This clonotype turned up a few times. The CDR3 reads CASSSGLVAKNIQYF. The CDR3 coding sequence is TGTGCCAGCAGTTCCGGCCTGGTAGCCAAAAACATTCAGTACTTC. The rearrangement links TRBV6-5 to TRBJ2-4; D not certain. Trimming removed 4 bases from V and 0 bases from J, with 10 bases in between. The CDR3 covers 15 residues. Germline values: CDR1 MNHEY, CDR2 SVGAGI.

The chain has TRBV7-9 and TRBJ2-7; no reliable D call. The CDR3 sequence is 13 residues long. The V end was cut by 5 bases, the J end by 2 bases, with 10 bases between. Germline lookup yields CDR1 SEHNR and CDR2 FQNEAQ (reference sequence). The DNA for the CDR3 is TGTGCCAGCAGCGCCGACAAGACCTACGAGCAGTACTTC. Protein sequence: CASSADKTYEQYF.

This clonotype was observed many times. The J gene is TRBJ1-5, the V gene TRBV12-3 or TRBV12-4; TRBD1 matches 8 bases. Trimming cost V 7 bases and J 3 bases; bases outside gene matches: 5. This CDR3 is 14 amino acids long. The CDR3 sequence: CASTADRANQPQHF. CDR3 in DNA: TGTGCCAGCACCGCGGACAGGGCCAATCAGCCCCAGCATTTT.